The 15 T cell receptor beta chains below come from one sample, sequenced in a study of T cell repertoires in cytomegalovirus infection. Their antigen targets remain unknown. TCRdb processed the reads anew with MiXCR; each CDR3 protein has one entry. The table lists approximately 910,000 distinct CDR3 sequences, around 30% of them singletons. Sequenced material: cultured CD8+ T cells from PBMCs, taken from culture after CMV antigen stimulation. These receptors originate from a human donor in good health (CMV status not recorded). Some clones in this sample may be carry-over from other donors' samples.

The genes are TRBV4-1 and TRBJ2-3, with D uncertain. In germline, CDR1 is MGHRA, CDR2 YSYEKL. The CDR3 consists of 14 residues. Trimming removed 3 bases at V and 2 bases at J, with 9 bases between. CDR3 DNA: TGCGCCAGCAGCCACAACCGGAACACAGATACGCAGTATTTT. This translates into CASSHNRNTDTQYF.

The chain has TRBV27 and TRBJ2-5; no clear D gene. The germline V gene has CDR1 MNHEY and CDR2 SMNVEV (reference sequence). This CDR3 contains 13 residues. Trimming pared 5 bases from V and 0 bases from J, leaving 7 bases between. CDR3 protein: CASSIPNQETQYF. CDR3 coding DNA: TGTGCCAGCAGTATCCCCAACCAAGAGACCCAGTACTTC.

This clonotype has just a few counts. The chain links TRBV19 to TRBJ1-6; maybe TRBD1 (6 bases). V gave up 10 bases and J gave up 8 bases, with 15 bases separating them. The CDR3 has 13 amino acids. Germline CDR1 reads LNHDA; CDR2 reads SQIVND (reference sequence). In DNA, the CDR3 is TGTGCCACCTCCGGACAGCTCCATTCACCCCTCCACTTT. It encodes CATSGQLHSPLHF.

The genes are TRBV7-9 and TRBJ2-2, with 7 bases identical to TRBD1. The germline CDR1 and CDR2 sequences are SEHNR and FQNEAQ (reference sequence). The CDR3 totals 17 residues. V shed 3 bases, J shed 2 bases, and the junction held 9 bases outside the gene matches. CDR3 protein: CASSFLPGQLNTGELFF. CDR3 in DNA: TGTGCCAGCAGCTTTCTTCCGGGACAGTTAAACACCGGGGAGCTGTTTTTT.

Only a few counts were recorded for this clonotype. CDR3 in amino acids: CASSTQVIGGALHYNEQFF. DNA for the CDR3: TGTGCCAGCAGCACCCAGGTGATCGGGGGGGCCTTACACTACAATGAGCAGTTCTTC. The rearrangement joins TRBV11-2 to TRBJ2-1; TRBD2 matches 8 bases. V shed 5 bases, J shed 3 bases, and the junction held 18 bases outside the gene matches. The CDR3 loop spans 19 amino acids. The germline CDR1 and CDR2 sequences are SGHAT and FQNNGV.

On this clonotype: A much larger clone is a single base away; this may be a read error. The V call is TRBV7-6, the J call TRBJ2-1, with D possibly TRBD2 on 6 matching bases. This CDR3 spans 14 amino acids. The germline V gene has CDR1 SGHVS and CDR2 FNYEAQ. The CDR3 DNA reads TGTGCCTGCAGCCCTAAAAGCGGGCCCAATGAGCAGTTCTTC. This translates into CACSPKSGPNEQFF.

The rearrangement links TRBV19 to TRBJ1-1; 7 nucleotides match TRBD1. The germline CDR1 and CDR2 sequences are LNHDA and SQIVND (reference sequence). J was trimmed by 0 bases and V by 6 bases; bases with no gene match: 4. The CDR3 extends over 14 amino acids. CDR3 in DNA: TGTGCCAGTAGAATGGACAGGTTGAACACTGAAGCTTTCTTT. This sequence encodes CASRMDRLNTEAFF.

Worth noting for this clonotype: At one boundary the junction diverges from the germline segment, which might be a read error. The chain employs TRBV4-1 and TRBJ2-1; 10 nucleotides align to TRBD2. The germline gives CDR1 MGHRA, CDR2 YSYEKL. This CDR3 region has 16 residues. CDR3 protein: CASNQAPPSGGDEQFF. DNA for the CDR3: TGCGCCAGCAACCAAGCCCCGCCTAGCGGGGGCGATGAGCAGTTCTTC.

The chain has TRBV29-1 and TRBJ2-7; D gene unclear. The length of the CDR3 is 13 residues. The germline gives CDR1 SQVTM, CDR2 ANQGSEA. V lost 4 bases, J lost 3 bases, and 13 bases lay in between. The CDR3 DNA follows: TGCAGCGTTGTCAGTCCGACCCACTACGAGCAGTACTTC. It yields the protein CSVVSPTHYEQYF.

The V gene is TRBV7-8, the J gene TRBJ1-5; no clear D gene. This CDR3 comprises 11 residues. V lost 3 bases, J lost 11 bases, and 8 bases lay in between. Germline V gives CDR1 SGHVS, CDR2 FQNEAQ. CDR3 sequence reads: CASSFGEAQHF. The DNA for the CDR3 is TGTGCCAGCAGCTTCGGGGAGGCCCAGCATTTT.

This clonotype was found many times. V gene TRBV7-8 combines with J gene TRBJ2-7, with TRBD2 matching over 14 bases. The germline CDR1 and CDR2 sequences are SGHVS and FQNEAQ. V was pared by 5 bases and J by 5 bases, with 5 bases of the junction left unmatched. CDR3 length: 15 amino acids. The CDR3 sequence: CASSAGLAGGNEQYV. In nucleotides, the CDR3 is TGTGCCAGCAGCGCCGGACTAGCGGGGGGAAACGAGCAGTACGTC.

This clonotype has just a few counts. The chain joins TRBV7-2 to TRBJ2-3, with no clear D. Germline-derived CDR1 and CDR2 are SGHTA and FQGNSA. Deletions cut 4 bases from V and 0 bases from J, with 14 bases between. There are 16 residues in the CDR3. The CDR3 protein is CASSYIGRLSTDTQYF. Here the CDR3 DNA reads TGTGCCAGCAGCTACATAGGCCGCCTTAGCACAGATACGCAGTATTTT.

Note on this clonotype: A much larger clone is a single base away; this may be a read error. V usage is TRBV27 and J usage is TRBJ1-1; D not resolved. This CDR3 spans 13 amino acids. The germline V gene encodes CDR1 MNHEY and CDR2 SMNVEV (reference sequence). The germline V and J ends were trimmed by 9 bases and 0 bases, with 11 bases remaining between them. CDR3 sequence (DNA): TGTGCCAGTTTGTTCAGGATGAACACTGAAGCTTTCTTT. It yields the protein CASLFRMNTEAFF.

This clonotype was seen many times. The gene calls are TRBV6-1 and TRBJ1-2; a weak D match, TRBD1 (5 bases). Germline assignment: CDR1 MNHNS and CDR2 SASEGT. This CDR3 has 15 residues. Trimming shortened V by 7 bases and J by 4 bases, and 19 bases separated the two germline ends. The CDR3 bases are TGTGCCAGCATCCAAGAGGACAAGACGAGCTATGGCTACACCTTC. Its protein is CASIQEDKTSYGYTF.

This chain connects TRBV15 to TRBJ1-5; the match to TRBD1 covers 7 bases. The CDR3 totals 15 residues. Germline V CDR1 and CDR2: LNHNV, YYDKDF (reference sequence). Trimming took 5 bases from V and 1 from J; bases not matched to a gene: 5. The DNA for the CDR3 is TGTGCCACCAGCTTAGACAGGGAGAGCAATCAGCCCCAGCATTTT. This translates into CATSLDRESNQPQHF. Full variable domain (remainder filled in from reference TRBV15 and TRBJ1-5): DAMVIQNPRYQVTQFGKPVTLSCSQTLNHNVMYWYQQKSSQAPKLLFHYYDKDFNNEADTPDNFQSRRPNTSFCFLDIRSPGLGDTAMYLCATSLDRESNQPQHFGDGTRLSIL.